The next 19 T cell receptor beta chains were all read from a single sample in a study of blood T cell repertoires in COVID-19. Clones were sequenced by immunoSEQ multiplex PCR, and TCRdb holds only the in-frame ones, with some missing. The sample shows approximately 270,000 clones, approximately 90% of them seen only once. The sequencing input was PBMCs or T cells enriched from blood (not recorded which). These TCRs come from a woman in her 30s with acute COVID-19.

V usage is TRBV27 and J usage is TRBJ1-5; 7 positions match TRBD1. V lost 9 bases, J lost 3 bases, and 14 bases stayed unmatched. The CDR3 runs to 16 residues. The germline V gene has CDR1 MNHEY and CDR2 SMNVEV (reference sequence). The chain's CDR3 is CASKSNQGDFNQPQHF. The CDR3 DNA follows: TGTGCCAGTAAATCGAACCAGGGGGACTTCAATCAGCCCCAGCATTTT.

The chain joins TRBV5-1 to TRBJ1-1; no firm D call. V shed 0 bases and J shed 1 base, with 7 bases lying between them. Germline V gives CDR1 SGHRS, CDR2 YFSETQ. The CDR3 contains 14 residues. This chain's CDR3 is CASSLAGWNTEAFF. CDR3 DNA sequence: TGCGCCAGCAGCTTGGCCGGGTGGAACACTGAAGCTTTCTTT. Combining the CDR3 with reference TRBV5-1 and TRBJ1-1 gives the whole variable domain KAGVTQTPRYLIKTRGQQVTLSCSPISGHRSVSWYQQTPGQGLQFLFEYFSETQRNKGNFPGRFSGRQFSNSRSEMNVSTLELGDSALYLCASSLAGWNTEAFFGQGTRLTVV.

The chain combines TRBV7-2 with TRBJ2-7; TRBD1 aligns across 7 bases. Looked up from germline, CDR1 is SGHTA and CDR2 is FQGNSA. V shed 5 bases, J shed 0 bases, and the junction held 7 bases outside the gene matches. The CDR3 runs 15 residues. The CDR3 coding sequence is TGTGCCAGCAGCCTGACAAGGGACAGCTCCTACGAGCAGTACTTC. Translating it yields CASSLTRDSSYEQYF.

The chain carries TRBV27 and TRBJ2-1; 9 bases line up with TRBD2. Trimming removed 3 bases from V and 0 bases from J; junction bases left unmatched: 3. CDR1 is MNHEY, CDR2 SMNVEV, per germline (reference sequence). The CDR3 covers 16 residues. In DNA, the CDR3 is TGTGCCAGCAGTTTTTTTAGCGGGAGCTCCTACAATGAGCAGTTCTTC. It is translated as CASSFFSGSSYNEQFF.

The chain joins TRBV3-1 (or the pseudogene TRBV3-2) to TRBJ2-1; 8 bases map to TRBD2. Germline V gene sequence: CDR1 LGHDT, CDR2 YNNKEL (reference sequence). The CDR3 runs 17 residues. V gave up 4 bases and J gave up 4 bases; unmatched junction bases: 12. The DNA of the CDR3 is TGTGCCAGCAGCCGATGGACTAGCTCCTCTATTTACAATGAGCAGTTCTTC. This encodes CASSRWTSSSIYNEQFF.

The rearrangement uses TRBV27 and TRBJ2-1, with 7 bases matching TRBD2. Germline assignment: CDR1 MNHEY and CDR2 SMNVEV (reference sequence). V shed 2 bases and J 6 bases; nucleotides not matched to a gene: 4. The CDR3 extends over 14 amino acids. The DNA for the CDR3 is TGTGCCAGCAGTTTAGGAGGGAGGGCCAATGAGCAGTTCTTC. This sequence encodes CASSLGGRANEQFF.

The chain carries TRBV28 and TRBJ2-7, with 11 bases identical to TRBD2. CDR1 is MDHEN and CDR2 is SYDVKM in the germline V gene. V trimming: 5 bases; J trimming: 2 bases; junction bases outside the gene matches: 2. CDR3 length: 14 residues. CDR3 coding DNA: TGTGCCAGCAGTAGACTAGCGGGGCCCTACGAGCAGTACTTC. Protein: CASSRLAGPYEQYF.

This chain connects TRBV2 to TRBJ1-1, with 9 bases fitting TRBD1. V was pared by 3 bases and J by 4 bases, with 3 bases of the junction left unmatched. Looked up from germline, CDR1 is SNHLY and CDR2 is FYNNEI. The CDR3 is 14 amino acids. CDR3: CASSDGQGSTEAFF. In nucleotides, the CDR3 is TGTGCCAGCAGTGATGGACAGGGGAGCACTGAAGCTTTCTTT.

The chain combines TRBV25-1 with TRBJ1-5, with D unresolved. This CDR3 has 12 amino acids. The germline gives CDR1 MGHDK, CDR2 SYGVNS. V was shortened by 4 bases and J by 4 bases, with 5 bases between the two germline ends. The CDR3 DNA sequence: TGTGCCAGCAGTGCTAATAATCAGCCCCAGCATTTT. Protein product: CASSANNQPQHF.

This chain connects TRBV18 to TRBJ2-5, with D maybe TRBD2 (7 bases). Germline V gives CDR1 KGHSH, CDR2 LQKENI. The V end lost 5 bases, the J end lost 4 bases, and 17 bases lay between the germline ends. This CDR3 is 15 amino acids long. The CDR3 DNA is TGTGCCAGCTCATCCATGGGGGGGCGCGGAGAGACCCAGTACTTC. This encodes CASSSMGGRGETQYF.

This chain joins TRBV7-2 and TRBJ2-7; 8 bases line up with TRBD2. In germline, CDR1 is SGHTA, CDR2 FQGNSA. The CDR3 has 15 residues. The V segment lost 3 bases and the J segment 3 bases; nucleotides outside the gene matches: 7. CDR3 sequence: CASSFFLAGNYEQYF. In DNA form, the CDR3 reads TGTGCCAGCAGCTTCTTCCTAGCGGGCAACTACGAGCAGTACTTC.

This chain connects TRBV5-5 to TRBJ1-2, with 8 nucleotides matching TRBD1. With V trimmed by 1 base and J by 4 bases, 9 bases remained unmatched. Germline values: CDR1 SGHKS, CDR2 YYEKEE (reference sequence). The CDR3 is 16 residues long. CDR3 residues: CASSLSGTGGFYGYTF. CDR3 coding DNA: TGTGCCAGCAGCTTGTCGGGAACAGGGGGGTTCTATGGCTACACCTTC.

The rearrangement uses TRBV18 and TRBJ2-7, with a weak D call TRBD1 (5 bases). The ends were cut back, 3 bases at V and 6 bases at J, with 15 bases in the middle. The CDR3 has 14 amino acids. Germline V lookup: CDR1 KGHSH, CDR2 LQKENI. The CDR3 DNA sequence: TGTGCCAGCTCACCGACAGAGATTTTTCCCGAGCAGTACTTC. Amino acids: CASSPTEIFPEQYF.

This clone was detected once. V is TRBV4-3 and J is TRBJ2-3, with 15 positions matching TRBD2. This CDR3 contains 22 residues. The germline V gene encodes CDR1 LGHNA and CDR2 YSLEER. With V trimmed by 0 bases and J by 6 bases, 19 bases remained unmatched. The CDR3 DNA sequence: TGCGCCAGCAGCCAAGATTTAAGGGGGCCGGGACTAGCGGGAGGTTCGTTGGATACGCAGTATTTT. Translation gives CASSQDLRGPGLAGGSLDTQYF.

This clone was recorded only once. V usage is TRBV24-1 and J usage is TRBJ1-3, with D possibly TRBD1 on 5 matching bases. The CDR3 contains 16 residues. V gave up 2 bases and J gave up 0 bases, with 10 bases separating them. Per the germline V gene, CDR1 is KGHDR and CDR2 is SFDVKD. CDR3 residues: CATSDSGQLSGNTIYF. The CDR3 DNA is TGTGCCACCAGTGATTCCGGACAACTCTCTGGAAACACCATATATTTT.

The J gene is TRBJ2-3, the V gene TRBV11-2; 7 bases line up with TRBD1. Germline CDR1 is SGHAT and CDR2 is FQNNGV. CDR3 length: 17 amino acids. The V gene end was trimmed by 1 base and the J gene end by 6 bases; junction bases not matched to a gene: 13. The CDR3 nucleotides are TGTGCCAGCAGCTTAGCCCCCCGGGCAGGGGGAATGGATACGCAGTATTTT. Its translation is CASSLAPRAGGMDTQYF.

This clone came up once. The gene calls are TRBV27 and TRBJ2-2; maybe TRBD1 (6 bases). The CDR3 has 16 amino acids. Germline values: CDR1 MNHEY, CDR2 SMNVEV (reference sequence). Deletions cut 2 bases from V and 5 bases from J, with 15 bases between. The CDR3 spells CASSLRQGKITGELFF. The DNA for the CDR3 is TGTGCCAGCAGTTTACGTCAGGGGAAAATAACCGGGGAGCTGTTTTTT.

This chain links TRBV7-9 with TRBJ2-5; 15 nucleotides align to TRBD2. J lost 0 bases, V lost 5 bases, and 7 bases had no gene match. This CDR3 comprises 18 residues. Germline V gene lookup returns CDR1 SEHNR and CDR2 FQNEAQ (reference sequence). The CDR3 spells CASSAGTSGRRYQETQYF. The CDR3 region has the DNA TGTGCCAGCAGCGCCGGGACTAGCGGGAGGAGGTACCAAGAGACCCAGTACTTC.

This clone was found a few times. The V gene is TRBV27, the J gene TRBJ1-1; D perhaps matches TRBD1 (6 bases). Germline loops: CDR1 MNHEY, CDR2 SMNVEV (reference sequence). The CDR3 is 11 amino acids. With 6 bases removed from V and 10 bases from J, the gap between germline ends came to 12 bases. The CDR3 DNA reads as TGTGCCAGCAGGTGGGAAGGGGGAGCTTTCTTT. This codes for CASRWEGGAFF.